These 30 T cell receptor beta chains came from one sample sequenced in a study of sequential checkpoint blockade in melanoma. Libraries were prepared by immunoSEQ multiplex PCR; TCRdb keeps only in-frame clonotypes and omits some of them. The repertoire has 25,000 to 30,000 clones, 83% of them found once; the top ten carry around 16%. Treatment in this sample: randomized to nivolumab then ipilimumab (arm A) or the reverse (arm B). Sequencing was performed on CD8+ T cells sorted from blood (inferred from file names), taken from a patient given nivolumab and ipilimumab in sequence. These receptors all come from a human donor with melanoma.

The V gene is TRBV6-5, the J gene TRBJ1-2, with a tentative D call TRBD1 (6 bases). The CDR3 covers 14 residues. From germline, CDR1 is MNHEY and CDR2 SVGAGI. V was trimmed by 4 bases and J by 8 bases, leaving 17 bases between them. CDR3 nucleotide sequence: TGTGCCAGCAGTTTAATAGGGGGAAGGGACGGCTACACCTTC. This encodes CASSLIGGRDGYTF.

The V call is TRBV11-2, the J call TRBJ1-4, with 7 bases that match TRBD1. V was pared by 5 bases and J by 0 bases, with 6 bases of the junction left unmatched. Germline V gene lookup returns CDR1 SGHAT and CDR2 FQNNGV. This CDR3 is built from 16 residues. In DNA form, the CDR3 reads TGTGCCAGCAGCCCGGGGACAGTTGCAACTAATGAAAAACTGTTTTTT. Its translation is CASSPGTVATNEKLFF.

This clone was counted between two and nine times. The chain carries TRBV6-4 and TRBJ2-7; TRBD1 aligns across 10 bases. With 5 bases clipped from V and 4 bases from J, the junction kept 5 bases outside the gene matches. Germline CDR1 is MRHNA and CDR2 is SNTAGT. The CDR3 is 14 residues long. The CDR3 here is CASSFGQGEYEQYF. The CDR3 DNA follows: TGTGCCAGCAGTTTCGGACAGGGGGAGTACGAGCAGTACTTC.

V and J are TRBV4-3 and TRBJ2-1; D is ambiguous. The germline gives CDR1 LGHNA, CDR2 YSLEER. The CDR3 has 14 residues. V was clipped by 1 base and J by 0 bases, with 4 bases between them. CDR3 sequence reads: CASSQGASYNEQFF. For the CDR3, the DNA is TGCGCCAGCAGCCAAGGGGCCTCCTACAATGAGCAGTTCTTC.

This clone is a singleton in its sample. The rearrangement links TRBV15 to TRBJ1-5; D is unclear. Trimming took 0 bases from V and 4 from J, leaving 4 bases between them. The germline V gene has CDR1 LNHNV and CDR2 YYDKDF (reference sequence). This CDR3 is 13 amino acids long. CDR3 coding DNA: TGTGCCACCAGCAGAGACCATAATCAGCCCCAGCATTTT. Translating gives CATSRDHNQPQHF.

The sample holds one count of this clone. The rearrangement joins TRBV30 to TRBJ2-7; D not resolved. Deletions cut 2 bases from V and 0 bases from J, with 5 bases between. Looked up from germline, CDR1 is GTSNPN and CDR2 is SVGIG (reference sequence). This CDR3 has 12 residues. CDR3 nucleotides: TGTGCCTGGAGTCATAGCTCCTACGAGCAGTACTTC. This encodes CAWSHSSYEQYF.

The CDR3 is CASSPRTGANGYTF. The CDR3 DNA reads as TGTGCCAGTAGTCCCCGGACAGGGGCGAATGGCTACACCTTC. The V call is TRBV19, the J call TRBJ1-2; 9 bases fit TRBD1. The CDR3 spans 14 residues. Germline CDR1 LNHDA, CDR2 SQIVND (reference sequence). Trimming at V came to 5 bases and at J to 6 bases, leaving 7 bases not matched to a gene.

This sequence joins TRBV28 and TRBJ2-7, with TRBD2 identical over 9 bases. The germline V gene has CDR1 MDHEN and CDR2 SYDVKM. J was trimmed by 3 bases and V by 4 bases; bases with no gene match: 4. The CDR3 runs to 14 residues. CDR3 nucleotide sequence: TGTGCCAGCAGTTATAGCGGGAGCGGCTACGAGCAGTACTTC. Amino acid sequence: CASSYSGSGYEQYF.

Comments on this clone: The junction departs from the called germline gene at one end, perhaps through a read error. V is TRBV13 and J is TRBJ1-1; 7 bases agree with TRBD1. Germline values: CDR1 PRHDT, CDR2 FYEKMQ (reference sequence). There are 14 residues in the CDR3. CDR3 in amino acids: CASSQAGGETEAFF. For the CDR3, the DNA is TGCGCCAGCAGCCAAGCAGGGGGAGAAACTGAAGCTTTCTTT.

Note on this clone: The same CDR3 can be traced to other DNA sequences in this sample. This chain uses TRBV5-1 with TRBJ2-7; D perhaps matches TRBD1 (5 bases). CDR1 and CDR2 from the germline V gene are SGHRS and YFSETQ. Deletions cut 0 bases from V and 7 bases from J, with 8 bases between. The length of the CDR3 is 12 residues. CDR3 nucleotide sequence: TGCGCCAGCAGCTTGGTGGGGCGTGAGCAGTACTTC. The encoded protein is CASSLVGREQYF.

The chain is built from TRBV28 and TRBJ2-2, with TRBD2 as a possible D gene (5 bases). Germline CDR1 reads MDHEN; CDR2 reads SYDVKM. The CDR3 spans 14 residues. Between the trimmed V and J ends, which lost 6 bases and 6 bases, there was a span of 14 bases. CDR3 bases: TGTGCCAGCAGCCTAGAGGGCGGTCCCGGGGAGCTGTTTTTT. Protein sequence: CASSLEGGPGELFF.

The chain uses TRBV25-1 and TRBJ1-6, with a possible D match to TRBD1 (5 bases). Germline assignment: CDR1 MGHDK and CDR2 SYGVNS. V shed 3 bases and J shed 8 bases, with 8 bases lying between them. The CDR3 runs to 13 residues. The CDR3, as DNA: TGTGCCAGCAGTGACCAAGGGGATTCACCCCTCCACTTT. This codes for CASSDQGDSPLHF.

The chain uses TRBV27 and TRBJ2-7; possible D gene TRBD1, 6 bases. Trimming shortened V by 2 bases and J by 3 bases, and 11 bases separated the two germline ends. The germline V gene has CDR1 MNHEY and CDR2 SMNVEV (reference sequence). The CDR3 sequence is 14 residues long. The CDR3 DNA reads as TGTGCCAGCAGTTTAAATGACAGGCTCTACGAGCAGTACTTC. It encodes CASSLNDRLYEQYF.

Written as DNA, the CDR3 is TGCGCCAGCAGCCTAGACAGGGGGCGAGCGTACGAGCAGTACTTC. This gives the protein CASSLDRGRAYEQYF. The chain is built from TRBV4-1 and TRBJ2-7; TRBD1 aligns across 10 bases. V was pared by 4 bases and J by 4 bases, with 7 bases of the junction left unmatched. The CDR3 has 15 residues. CDR1 MGHRA and CDR2 YSYEKL come from the germline V gene.

This clone was detected only a few times. The chain couples TRBV6-1 to TRBJ2-3; the match to TRBD2 covers 9 bases. Trimming cost V 1 base and J 5 bases; bases outside gene matches: 10. Per germline, CDR1 MNHNS and CDR2 SASEGT. This CDR3 is built from 17 residues. The DNA of the CDR3 is TGTGCCAGCAGTGAAGGTGAGCGAGCGGGAGGAGAAGATACGCAGTATTTT. Translation: CASSEGERAGGEDTQYF.

The chain links TRBV7-9 to TRBJ2-3; 9 nucleotides match TRBD2. The CDR3 is 16 residues long. CDR1 is SEHNR, CDR2 FQNEAQ, per germline (reference sequence). The ends lost 1 base at V and 1 base at J; junction bases unmatched: 3. The chain's CDR3 is CASSLGAGGGTDTQYF. The CDR3 bases are TGTGCCAGCAGCTTAGGAGCGGGAGGAGGCACAGATACGCAGTATTTT. Full variable domain (remainder filled in from reference TRBV7-9 and TRBJ2-3): DTGVSQNPRHKITKRGQNVTFRCDPISEHNRLYWYRQTLGQGPEFLTYFQNEAQLEKSRLLSDRFSAERPKGSFSTLEIQRTEQGDSAMYLCASSLGAGGGTDTQYFGPGTRLTVL.

The chain recombines TRBV4-3 with TRBJ2-7; 7 nucleotides line up with TRBD1. Trimming at V came to 0 bases and at J to 5 bases, leaving 10 bases not matched to a gene. The CDR3 length is 16 residues. CDR1 and CDR2 from the germline V gene are LGHNA and YSLEER. The CDR3 reads CASSQDHHRGIDEQYF. In nucleotides, the CDR3 is TGCGCCAGCAGCCAAGATCATCACAGGGGCATCGACGAGCAGTACTTC.

The chain combines TRBV10-3 with TRBJ2-7, with TRBD1 as a possible D gene (5 bases). The CDR3 sequence is 13 residues long. Trimming shortened V by 6 bases and J by 3 bases, and 12 bases separated the two germline ends. Looked up from germline, CDR1 is ENHRY and CDR2 is SYGVKD. CDR3 protein: CAIRVEQDYEQYF. The CDR3 DNA sequence: TGTGCCATCAGAGTGGAACAGGACTACGAGCAGTACTTC.

This clone was picked up a small number of times. The CDR3 region has the DNA TGCGCCAGCAGCCAAGATCAGGGAACCTACGAGCAGTACTTC. It specifies CASSQDQGTYEQYF. V gene TRBV4-3 combines with J gene TRBJ2-7, with D possibly TRBD1 on 5 matching bases. The CDR3 loop spans 14 amino acids. CDR1 and CDR2 (germline): LGHNA, YSLEER. V was shortened by 0 bases and J by 2 bases, with 8 bases between the two germline ends.

This rearrangement joins TRBV7-2 to TRBJ2-1; TRBD1 agrees at 8 bases. J lost 2 bases, V lost 4 bases, and 7 bases had no gene match. CDR1 and CDR2 (germline): SGHTA, FQGNSA. The CDR3 length is 16 residues. The CDR3: CASSWPDRDPYNEQFF. The DNA for the CDR3 is TGTGCCAGCAGCTGGCCGGACAGGGACCCCTACAATGAGCAGTTCTTC.

The sample holds one count of this clone. The chain joins TRBV5-1 to TRBJ2-5; tentative D call: TRBD1 (6 bases). CDR3 length: 18 amino acids. Trimming took off 0 bases at V and 3 bases at J, with 21 bases between the two ends. In germline, CDR1 is SGHRS, CDR2 YFSETQ. CDR3 loop: CASSLDRIQGLMKETQYF. CDR3 nucleotides: TGCGCCAGCAGCTTGGATCGTATACAGGGATTAATGAAAGAGACCCAGTACTTC.

CDR3 coding DNA: TGTGCCAGCAGCTTAGGCCGGAGCAGTTACAATGAGCAGTTCTTC. Its translation: CASSLGRSSYNEQFF. This rearrangement joins TRBV13 to TRBJ2-1; D remains unclear. V dropped 0 bases and J dropped 4 bases, with 10 bases sitting between them. This CDR3 region has 15 residues. The germline CDR1 and CDR2 sequences are PRHDT and FYEKMQ (reference sequence).

This chain joins TRBV4-2 and TRBJ1-1; tentatively, D is TRBD1 (5 bases). Trimming left V 0 bases short and J 5 bases short, with 10 bases between. The CDR3 is 14 residues long. Germline CDR1 reads LGHNA; CDR2 reads YNFKEQ. The CDR3 reads CASSQDLRGTEAFF. Here the CDR3 DNA reads TGTGCCAGCAGCCAAGATTTAAGGGGAACTGAAGCTTTCTTT.

CDR3 bases: TGTGCCAGCGGTGCGGGAGGGCCGGCAGATACGCAGTATTTT. Translated: CASGAGGPADTQYF. The rearrangement joins TRBV7-9 to TRBJ2-3; 9 bases match TRBD2. CDR1 is SEHNR and CDR2 is FQNEAQ in the germline V gene (reference sequence). CDR3 length equals 14 residues. Trimming cost V 8 bases and J 4 bases; bases outside gene matches: 7.

A single count supports this clone. The chain carries TRBV27 and TRBJ1-5; D is possibly TRBD1 (6 bases). The CDR3 extends over 15 amino acids. CDR1 is MNHEY, CDR2 SMNVEV, per germline (reference sequence). Trimming left V 2 bases short and J 6 bases short, with 14 bases between. The CDR3 nucleotides read TGTGCCAGCAGTTTAACGGGGGGCGCGGGTCAGCCCCAGCATTTT. Translating gives CASSLTGGAGQPQHF.

The J gene is TRBJ2-5, the V gene TRBV19; 11 bases fit TRBD2. Per the germline V gene, CDR1 is LNHDA and CDR2 is SQIVND (reference sequence). This CDR3 contains 17 residues. V dropped 1 base and J dropped 4; count of bases not matched to a gene: 8. CDR3 nucleotide sequence: TGTGCCAGTAGTATAGGAGGTAGCGGGGGGGCCGGAGAGACCCAGTACTTC. It codes for CASSIGGSGGAGETQYF.

V usage is TRBV19 and J usage is TRBJ2-7; D might be TRBD2 (5 bases). Per the germline V gene, CDR1 is LNHDA and CDR2 is SQIVND (reference sequence). CDR3 length equals 13 residues. Trimming shortened V by 2 bases and J by 7 bases, and 12 bases separated the two germline ends. This CDR3 is CASSILDSQEQYF. The CDR3 region has the DNA TGTGCCAGTAGTATACTGGACTCCCAAGAGCAGTACTTC.

This clone has just a few counts. J is TRBJ1-5 and V is TRBV7-9, with D uncertain. The CDR3 covers 11 residues. Per the germline V gene, CDR1 is SEHNR and CDR2 is FQNEAQ (reference sequence). The V end was cut by 10 bases, the J end by 8 bases, with 12 bases between. The CDR3 reads CAIDTGKPQHF. The DNA of the CDR3 is TGTGCCATCGACACGGGGAAGCCCCAGCATTTT.

The rearrangement joins TRBV2 to TRBJ2-1, with 8 bases matching TRBD2. With 6 bases clipped from V and 2 bases from J, the junction kept 6 bases outside the gene matches. Germline loops: CDR1 SNHLY, CDR2 FYNNEI. The CDR3 runs to 15 residues. CDR3 DNA sequence: TGTGCCAGCAGCGAACTAGCGGTGACCTACAATGAGCAGTTCTTC. Its protein is CASSELAVTYNEQFF.

The rearrangement joins TRBV9 to TRBJ2-3, with D possibly being TRBD2 (6 bases). Germline CDR1 is SGDLS and CDR2 is YYNGEE. CDR3 length: 14 residues. V lost 2 bases and J lost 0, with 7 bases in between. The CDR3 spells CASSVGGSTDTQYF. CDR3 sequence (DNA): TGTGCCAGCAGCGTCGGGGGTAGCACAGATACGCAGTATTTT. Together with reference TRBV9 and TRBJ2-3, the CDR3 gives the full variable domain: DSGVTQTPKHLITATGQRVTLRCSPRSGDLSVYWYQQSLDQGLQFLIQYYNGEERAKGNILERFSAQQFPDLHSELNLSSLELGDSALYFCASSVGGSTDTQYFGPGTRLTVL.